This TCR beta chain came from a study of breast tumors, draining lymph nodes, adjacent tissues. Study-wide points: Data only fit, rather than demonstrated, lymph node origin of most tumor T cells. Luminal-like breast cancer showed significantly greater tumor-nontumor repertoire similarity than basal-like breast cancer did. Most tumor T cells seemingly derive from lymph node, then expand in tumor. Tumors had less TCR diversity than lymph nodes, more than nontumor tissue.

In TCRdb, the multiplex PCR reads were re-called with MiXCR into one record per CDR3 protein. The table includes fewer than 250,000 distinct CDR3 sequences, about 30% detected once. Germline CDR1 is SQVTM and CDR2 is ANQGSEA. V was clipped by 8 bases and J by 2 bases, with 16 bases between them. This CDR3 has 13 residues. This clonotype was seen once. Its antigen is currently unknown. Samples came from axillary lymph nodes draining the breast cancer. The sequenced material came from axillary lymph node tissue. This clonotype was obtained from a female donor with breast cancer. Some clones in this sample may be carry-over from other donors' samples. V usage is TRBV29-1 and J usage is TRBJ2-7; D uncertain. In DNA form, the CDR3 reads TGCAGCAGTTACGAAGGTTTGGCCTACGAGCAGTACTTC. Translation: CSSYEGLAYEQYF.